A single sample gave rise to the 12 T cell receptor beta chains below, sequenced in a study of blood T cell repertoires in COVID-19. Repertoires were generated with immunoSEQ multiplex PCR, while TCRdb's copy carries only in-frame clones and drops some. The data contain over 300,000 clones, roughly 90% of them seen just once; the ten biggest clones take up roughly a tenth. Sequencing used PBMCs or T cells enriched from blood (not recorded which). The receptors here all came from a woman aged 40 to 50 who had recovered from COVID-19.

The chain combines TRBV3-1 (or the pseudogene TRBV3-2) with TRBJ2-1; 10 bases are a match to TRBD2. With V trimmed by 1 base and J by 8 bases, 5 bases remained unmatched. The CDR3 runs to 15 residues. Germline V gene sequence: CDR1 LGHDT, CDR2 YNNKEL (reference sequence). The DNA of the CDR3 is TGTGCCAGCAGCCAAGGAAGGACTAGCGGTGATGAGCAGTTCTTC. Its translation: CASSQGRTSGDEQFF.

V is TRBV5-1 and J is TRBJ2-1; 16 bases match TRBD2. The trim removed 4 bases at V and 10 bases at J, leaving 5 bases unmatched. Germline V gene data show CDR1 as SGHRS and CDR2 as YFSETQ. The CDR3 contains 15 residues. The CDR3, as DNA: TGCGCCAGCAGCCCGACGGGACTAGCGGGGGGGGAGCAGTTCTTC. It codes for CASSPTGLAGGEQFF. The variable domain in full, with the rest retrieved from reference TRBV5-1 and TRBJ2-1, is KAGVTQTPRYLIKTRGQQVTLSCSPISGHRSVSWYQQTPGQGLQFLFEYFSETQRNKGNFPGRFSGRQFSNSRSEMNVSTLELGDSALYLCASSPTGLAGGEQFFGPGTRLTVL.

This rearrangement joins TRBV30 to TRBJ2-7, with D unclear. CDR1 is GTSNPN, CDR2 SVGIG, per germline (reference sequence). V was shortened by 4 bases and J by 2 bases, with 15 bases between the two germline ends. This CDR3 has 14 residues. CDR3 protein: CAWTLPLRAYEQYF. The CDR3, as DNA: TGTGCCTGGACCCTTCCGTTACGAGCCTACGAGCAGTACTTC.

The chain employs TRBV28 and TRBJ2-4; 7 positions agree with TRBD1. Trimming removed 8 bases from V and 3 bases from J; junction bases left unmatched: 4. The length of the CDR3 is 13 residues. CDR1 MDHEN and CDR2 SYDVKM come from the germline V gene. Here the CDR3 reads CASGTVDKNIQYF. The CDR3 region has the DNA TGTGCCAGCGGGACAGTCGACAAAAACATTCAGTACTTC.

The J gene is TRBJ2-5, the V gene TRBV7-9, with D maybe TRBD1 (6 bases). The germline gives CDR1 SEHNR, CDR2 FQNEAQ (reference sequence). Trimming removed 6 bases at V and 3 bases at J, with 14 bases between. This CDR3 region has 14 residues. CDR3 sequence (DNA): TGTGCCAGCAGTCCAACAGGGTCTAAAGAGACCCAGTACTTC. It yields the protein CASSPTGSKETQYF.

This clone was recorded only once. The rearrangement links TRBV6-5 to TRBJ1-2, with D tentatively TRBD1 (5 bases). The V end was cut by 11 bases, the J end by 6 bases, with 25 bases between. The CDR3 totals 15 residues. Germline V gene sequence: CDR1 MNHEY, CDR2 SVGAGI. The CDR3: CAAGNQGLEMNGYTF. CDR3 bases: TGTGCCGCAGGGAACCAGGGTTTGGAAATGAATGGCTACACCTTC.

V and J are TRBV4-2 and TRBJ2-6; a possible D gene is TRBD2 (6 bases). The CDR3 runs 15 residues. Per germline, CDR1 LGHNA and CDR2 YNFKEQ. Trimming removed 5 bases from V and 2 bases from J, with 10 bases in between. CDR3 DNA sequence: TGTGCCAGCAGCTCTGCGGGAACTGGGGCCAACGTCCTGACTTTC. It codes for CASSSAGTGANVLTF.

V and J are TRBV5-1 and TRBJ1-2, with 12 positions matching TRBD1. Germline CDR1 reads SGHRS; CDR2 reads YFSETQ. The CDR3 runs to 17 residues. Unmatched junction bases numbered 13, after V lost 4 bases and J lost 6 bases. The CDR3 nucleotides are TGCGCCAGCAGCCGAGAACCGGAGGGACAGGGGGCGGATGGCTACACCTTC. Its translation is CASSREPEGQGADGYTF.

V is TRBV18 and J is TRBJ1-5; TRBD1 agrees at 7 bases. The CDR3 is 13 amino acids. With 6 bases clipped from V and 4 bases from J, the junction kept 3 bases outside the gene matches. Looked up from germline, CDR1 is KGHSH and CDR2 is LQKENI. CDR3 coding DNA: TGTGCCAGCTCTACAGGGGCGAATCAGCCCCAGCATTTT. Protein product: CASSTGANQPQHF.

This rearrangement joins TRBV4-1 to TRBJ1-5; D remains unclear. Trimming took off 1 base at V and 7 bases at J, with 14 bases between the two ends. The CDR3 has 15 residues. Germline CDR1 is MGHRA and CDR2 is YSYEKL. CDR3 region: CASSQVSASGQPQHF. The CDR3, as DNA: TGCGCCAGCAGCCAAGTGAGTGCGAGCGGGCAGCCCCAGCATTTT.

The chain carries TRBV7-2 and TRBJ2-1; 14 bases are a match to TRBD2. From germline, CDR1 is SGHTA and CDR2 FQGNSA. The CDR3 runs 16 residues. V trimming: 1 base; J trimming: 9 bases; junction bases outside the gene matches: 5. The CDR3 here is CASSLGLAGGQGEQFF. CDR3 sequence (DNA): TGTGCCAGCAGCTTAGGACTAGCGGGGGGGCAAGGTGAGCAGTTCTTC. Drawing the rest from reference TRBV7-2 and TRBJ2-1, the complete variable domain is GAGVSQSPSNKVTEKGKDVELRCDPISGHTALYWYRQSLGQGLEFLIYFQGNSAPDKSGLPSDRFSAERTGGSVSTLTIQRTQQEDSAVYLCASSLGLAGGQGEQFFGPGTRLTVL.

This sequence joins TRBV7-9 and TRBJ2-7; D is perhaps TRBD1 (5 bases). This CDR3 has 12 residues. V was shortened by 2 bases and J by 3 bases, with 5 bases between the two germline ends. CDR1 SEHNR and CDR2 FQNEAQ come from the germline V gene (reference sequence). The DNA of the CDR3 is TGTGCCAGCAGCTTACAGGGCTACGAGCAGTACTTC. As protein: CASSLQGYEQYF.